The 23 T cell receptor beta chains below come from one sample, sequenced in a study of blood T cell repertoires in COVID-19 (dated by TCRdb to about 2020). The method was the immunoSEQ multiplex PCR assay. The immuneACCESS repertoire file appears here via TCRdb, limited to in-frame rearrangements. These files lack a portion of the clones; in checked studies, under half of the deficit traces to unresolved V genes, and the cause of the others is not known. The sample table lists tens of thousands of clones, roughly nine tenths of them with a count of one. The ten most abundant clones make up roughly 23% of the sample. Sequencing was done on a sample of peripheral blood. All receptors derive from a woman older than 75 with active or convalescent COVID-19.

This chain connects TRBV18 to TRBJ2-2; 7 bases agree with TRBD1. The length of the CDR3 is 16 residues. V shed 8 bases, J shed 2 bases, and the junction held 11 bases outside the gene matches. Per germline, CDR1 KGHSH and CDR2 LQKENI. CDR3 in DNA: TGTGCCAGCGCCGTCGCCGGGACAGTAAACACCGGGGAGCTGTTTTTT. It encodes CASAVAGTVNTGELFF.

The rearrangement links TRBV5-5 to TRBJ2-2; 8 bases map to TRBD2. The V gene's germline CDR1 is SGHKS and CDR2 YYEKEE (reference sequence). With V trimmed by 5 bases and J by 1 base, 1 base remained unmatched. The CDR3 is 14 amino acids. CDR3: CASSAGGNTGELFF. DNA of the CDR3: TGTGCCAGCAGTGCGGGGGGGAACACCGGGGAGCTGTTTTTT.

The rearrangement links TRBV6-5 to TRBJ1-1; 7 bases match TRBD1. This CDR3 spans 14 amino acids. The V gene end was trimmed by 6 bases and the J gene end by 5 bases; junction bases not matched to a gene: 9. In germline, CDR1 is MNHEY, CDR2 SVGAGI. The CDR3 loop is CASRDDRVGTEAFF. The CDR3 DNA sequence: TGTGCCAGCAGGGACGACAGGGTGGGTACTGAAGCTTTCTTT.

The chain joins TRBV5-1 to TRBJ1-2; 7 nucleotides match TRBD1. The CDR3 is 16 amino acids. Trimming at V came to 4 bases and at J to 3 bases, leaving 12 bases not matched to a gene. Per germline, CDR1 SGHRS and CDR2 YFSETQ. CDR3 loop: CASSVFTGALDYGYTF. For the CDR3, the DNA is TGCGCCAGCAGCGTATTCACAGGGGCCTTGGACTATGGCTACACCTTC.

The gene calls are TRBV5-4 and TRBJ2-1, with TRBD2 matching 8 bases. This CDR3 has 17 amino acids. The germline CDR1 and CDR2 sequences are SGHNT and YYREEE (reference sequence). Losses at the gene ends were 5 bases for V and 4 bases for J; bases not matched to a gene: 14. The CDR3 is CASRSGEAGELYNEQFF. DNA of the CDR3: TGTGCCAGCAGATCTGGGGAAGCGGGGGAACTATACAATGAGCAGTTCTTC.

The chain has TRBV6-5 and TRBJ2-5; 9 nucleotides align to TRBD1. J lost 4 bases, V lost 4 bases, and 4 bases had no gene match. CDR1 and CDR2 from the germline V gene are MNHEY and SVGAGI. The CDR3 contains 14 residues. The CDR3 spells CASSLNRGRETQYF. In DNA, the CDR3 is TGTGCCAGCAGTTTAAACAGGGGGCGAGAGACCCAGTACTTC.

This sequence joins TRBV3-1 (or the pseudogene TRBV3-2) and TRBJ1-5, with a weak D call TRBD1 (6 bases). The CDR3 is 17 amino acids. V lost 3 bases, J lost 4 bases, and 19 bases lay in between. The germline CDR1 and CDR2 sequences are LGHDT and YNNKEL (reference sequence). The chain's CDR3 is CASSQGFGQIENQPQHF. In nucleotides, the CDR3 is TGTGCCAGCAGCCAGGGGTTTGGACAGATTGAGAATCAGCCCCAGCATTTT.

This sequence joins TRBV12-3 or TRBV12-4 and TRBJ1-2; no firm D call. The CDR3 sequence is 11 residues long. Trimming cost V 5 bases and J 8 bases, with 9 bases left between them. The CDR3 DNA is TGTGCCAGCAGTAGAACTAGGGGCTACACCTTC. Protein sequence: CASSRTRGYTF.

The rearrangement joins TRBV5-4 to TRBJ2-5; TRBD2 aligns across 10 bases. Trimming at V came to 2 bases and at J to 5 bases, leaving 6 bases not matched to a gene. CDR1 and CDR2 from the germline V gene are SGHNT and YYREEE (reference sequence). The CDR3 contains 15 residues. The CDR3 here is CASSFRLAGDETQYF. DNA for the CDR3: TGTGCCAGCAGCTTTCGTCTAGCGGGGGATGAGACCCAGTACTTC.

V usage is TRBV6-5 and J usage is TRBJ2-7; 8 bases agree with TRBD1. This CDR3 contains 15 residues. The V segment lost 7 bases and the J segment 0 bases; nucleotides outside the gene matches: 8. Germline V gene data show CDR1 as MNHEY and CDR2 as SVGAGI. CDR3 loop: CASTRTGSPSYEQYF. CDR3 in DNA: TGTGCCAGCACGCGGACAGGGAGCCCCTCCTACGAGCAGTACTTC.

This clone is a singleton in its sample. V and J are TRBV5-1 and TRBJ2-7, with D unclear. CDR3 length equals 14 residues. Trimming took off 1 base at V and 0 bases at J, with 8 bases between the two ends. Germline CDR1 is SGHRS and CDR2 is YFSETQ. CDR3 protein: CASSLFRNSYEQYF. The CDR3 DNA sequence: TGCGCCAGCAGCTTGTTCAGGAACTCCTACGAGCAGTACTTC.

The table lists this clone with a few counts. The chain uses TRBV6-5 and TRBJ2-3; 7 nucleotides agree with TRBD1. J was trimmed by 0 bases and V by 6 bases; bases with no gene match: 6. The CDR3 length is 15 residues. Germline loops: CDR1 MNHEY, CDR2 SVGAGI. CDR3 amino acids: CASSNTGDSTDTQYF. The CDR3 bases are TGTGCCAGCAGCAATACAGGGGATAGCACAGATACGCAGTATTTT.

This CDR3 is CASSPQGLVEPQHF. The DNA of the CDR3 is TGTGCCAGCTCACCGCAGGGGCTAGTAGAGCCCCAGCATTTT. The chain has TRBV18 and TRBJ1-5; possibly TRBD1 for D (6 bases). Germline CDR1 is KGHSH and CDR2 is LQKENI. V lost 3 bases to trimming and J lost 8 bases, with 14 bases between them. CDR3 length equals 14 residues. Full variable domain (outside the CDR3, taken from reference TRBV18 and TRBJ1-5): NAGVMQNPRHLVRRRGQEARLRCSPMKGHSHVYWYRQLPEEGLKFMVYLQKENIIDESGMPKERFSAEFPKEGPSILRIQQVVRGDSAAYFCASSPQGLVEPQHFGDGTRLSIL.

This sequence joins TRBV6-6 and TRBJ2-5; D is unresolved. The CDR3 runs to 14 residues. Trimming cost V 1 base and J 0 bases, with 6 bases left between them. Germline V gives CDR1 MNHNY, CDR2 SVGAGI (reference sequence). CDR3 in amino acids: CASSYLDNQETQYF. CDR3 DNA: TGTGCCAGCAGTTACTTAGACAACCAAGAGACCCAGTACTTC.

The chain links TRBV27 to TRBJ1-3; D is ambiguous. Trimming pared 4 bases from V and 2 bases from J, leaving 12 bases between. Germline-derived CDR1 and CDR2 are MNHEY and SMNVEV (reference sequence). The CDR3 is made up of 15 amino acids. The CDR3 nucleotides are TGTGCCAGCAGTTCCCGCTTTACACCTGGAAACACCATATATTTT. Its translation is CASSSRFTPGNTIYF.

This clone has a single count. This chain uses TRBV18 with TRBJ1-1; TRBD1 matches at 9 bases. Germline CDR1 is KGHSH and CDR2 is LQKENI. Unmatched junction bases numbered 9, after V lost 2 bases and J lost 5 bases. This CDR3 has 16 amino acids. DNA of the CDR3: TGTGCCAGCTCACCAATACTTCGGGACAGGGTAACTGAAGCTTTCTTT. Protein sequence: CASSPILRDRVTEAFF.

This chain connects TRBV5-1 to TRBJ2-3, with 9 bases identical to TRBD2. CDR1 and CDR2 from the germline V gene are SGHRS and YFSETQ. V shed 4 bases and J 2 bases; nucleotides not matched to a gene: 8. The CDR3 runs to 16 residues. The DNA of the CDR3 is TGCGCCAGCAGCGGGGGACTAGCCTTGAACACAGATACGCAGTATTTT. Translation gives CASSGGLALNTDTQYF.

The J gene is TRBJ1-6, the V gene TRBV10-3, with D maybe TRBD1 (6 bases). The V gene lost 2 bases and the J gene lost 7 bases, with 9 bases spanning the gap. The CDR3 loop spans 14 amino acids. CDR1 and CDR2 (germline): ENHRY, SYGVKD. CDR3 sequence: CAISEAGVNSPLHF. Here the CDR3 DNA reads TGTGCCATCAGTGAGGCAGGGGTGAATTCACCCCTCCACTTT.

This rearrangement joins TRBV18 to TRBJ2-1, with a possible D match to TRBD2 (6 bases). Trimming took 3 bases from V and 0 from J, leaving 6 bases between them. This CDR3 has 14 residues. The germline gives CDR1 KGHSH, CDR2 LQKENI. The CDR3 spells CASSPGLSYNEQFF. CDR3 DNA: TGTGCCAGCTCACCGGGACTCTCCTACAATGAGCAGTTCTTC.

The V call is TRBV27, the J call TRBJ1-1; maybe TRBD1 (5 bases). The germline gives CDR1 MNHEY, CDR2 SMNVEV (reference sequence). The CDR3 totals 19 residues. V was shortened by 6 bases and J by 2 bases, with 28 bases between the two germline ends. The chain's CDR3 is CASSLVYGGMGSINTEAFF. CDR3 nucleotides: TGTGCCAGCAGCTTAGTCTATGGGGGGATGGGGTCTATAAACACTGAAGCTTTCTTT.

V gene TRBV5-4 combines with J gene TRBJ2-7; D gene uncertain. Trimming removed 4 bases from V and 5 bases from J, with 10 bases in between. The CDR3 contains 12 residues. Germline CDR1 is SGHNT and CDR2 is YYREEE (reference sequence). The CDR3 loop reads CASSANLDEQYF. CDR3 nucleotides: TGTGCCAGCAGCGCCAATTTAGACGAGCAGTACTTC.

This chain connects TRBV5-1 to TRBJ2-3; perhaps TRBD1 as D (6 bases). Trimming shortened V by 2 bases and J by 2 bases, and 21 bases separated the two germline ends. The CDR3 length is 18 residues. The germline V gene encodes CDR1 SGHRS and CDR2 YFSETQ. CDR3 nucleotide sequence: TGCGCCAGCAGCTTCGGGGCAGGGGTTGGGGGAGCCACAGATACGCAGTATTTT. Its translation is CASSFGAGVGGATDTQYF.

The chain recombines TRBV28 with TRBJ1-5; 7 bases match TRBD1. This CDR3 comprises 15 residues. Unmatched junction bases numbered 4, after V lost 1 base and J lost 4 bases. CDR1 MDHEN and CDR2 SYDVKM come from the germline V gene. The CDR3: CASSLSLQGNQPQHF. For the CDR3, the DNA is TGTGCCAGCAGTTTATCCCTACAGGGGAATCAGCCCCAGCATTTT.